These 14 T cell receptor beta chains share one sample of origin, sequenced in a study of cytomegalovirus exposure and HLA in healthy donors. PCR primers comprised 60 Vbeta and 13 Jbeta primers. Sequenced by immunoSEQ multiplex PCR; TCRdb stores in-frame clones only, minus some. The table includes 120,000 to 150,000 clones, around four fifths detected once. Sequencing was done on a sample of PBMCs. These receptors were collected from a male donor in good health and CMV-seropositive.

V usage is TRBV11-2 and J usage is TRBJ2-2, with TRBD2 matching 10 bases. Trimming at V came to 5 bases and at J to 0 bases, leaving 9 bases not matched to a gene. The CDR3 runs to 18 residues. The germline V gene has CDR1 SGHAT and CDR2 FQNNGV. The CDR3 spells CASSGLAEDPPNTGELFF. As DNA, the CDR3 is TGTGCCAGCAGCGGACTAGCGGAAGATCCCCCGAACACCGGGGAGCTGTTTTTT.

Written as DNA, the CDR3 is TGTGCCAGCAGTCAAAATCCAGGGGGAAAACTGTTTTTT. Residues: CASSQNPGGKLFF. The chain combines TRBV9 with TRBJ1-4; 7 bases agree with TRBD1. With V trimmed by 5 bases and J by 10 bases, 8 bases remained unmatched. This CDR3 is built from 13 residues. The germline V gene encodes CDR1 SGDLS and CDR2 YYNGEE.

The J gene is TRBJ2-7, the V gene TRBV5-4, with 14 bases fitting TRBD2. The CDR3 extends over 18 amino acids. Germline CDR1 SGHNT, CDR2 YYREEE (reference sequence). V was pared by 4 bases and J by 3 bases, with 12 bases of the junction left unmatched. The CDR3 nucleotides are TGTGCCAGCAGCCACGGACTAGCGGGGGGCGGGGTCCTCTACGAGCAGTACTTC. This codes for CASSHGLAGGGVLYEQYF. Variable domain in full (rest from reference TRBV5-4 and TRBJ2-7): ETGVTQSPTHLIKTRGQQVTLRCSSQSGHNTVSWYQQALGQGPQFIFQYYREEENGRGNFPPRFSGLQFPNYSSELNVNALELDDSALYLCASSHGLAGGGVLYEQYFGPGTRLTVT.

This clone was observed a handful of times. The rearrangement joins TRBV19 to TRBJ1-3; 9 nucleotides line up with TRBD1. Germline values: CDR1 LNHDA, CDR2 SQIVND (reference sequence). The V segment lost 4 bases and the J segment 4 bases; nucleotides outside the gene matches: 8. This CDR3 region has 16 residues. CDR3 protein: CASSTRDRADGNTIYF. In DNA, the CDR3 is TGTGCCAGTAGTACCCGGGACAGGGCCGACGGAAACACCATATATTTT.

The chain recombines TRBV5-1 with TRBJ2-1; 10 bases agree with TRBD2. Germline values: CDR1 SGHRS, CDR2 YFSETQ. Trimming removed 2 bases from V and 8 bases from J; junction bases left unmatched: 7. The CDR3 loop spans 15 amino acids. DNA of the CDR3: TGCGCCAGCAGCTTTGCTAGCGGGGGCATCGATGAGCAGTTCTTC. Translated, it gives CASSFASGGIDEQFF.

This chain uses TRBV6-5 with TRBJ2-7, with 8 bases matching TRBD1. The CDR3 consists of 12 residues. Per germline, CDR1 MNHEY and CDR2 SVGAGI. V trimming: 11 bases; J trimming: 3 bases; junction bases outside the gene matches: 6. The CDR3 DNA reads TGTGCCGCAGGGGGCGACGGCTACGAGCAGTACTTC. Protein: CAAGGDGYEQYF.

The chain carries TRBV5-4 and TRBJ2-1; 9 nucleotides match TRBD2. Germline CDR1 SGHNT, CDR2 YYREEE (reference sequence). V lost 2 bases, J lost 10 bases, and 10 bases stayed unmatched. This CDR3 region has 15 residues. The CDR3 protein is CASSLDSGGRDEQFF. The CDR3, as DNA: TGTGCCAGCAGCTTAGATAGCGGGGGTAGAGACGAGCAGTTCTTC.

The V call is TRBV11-2, the J call TRBJ1-1; no firm D call. This CDR3 comprises 14 residues. Trimming pared 0 bases from V and 3 bases from J, leaving 8 bases between. Germline V gene lookup returns CDR1 SGHAT and CDR2 FQNNGV. The CDR3 region has the DNA TGTGCCAGCAGCTTAGAACGGGGATACACTGAAGCTTTCTTT. The encoded protein is CASSLERGYTEAFF.

V is TRBV5-6 and J is TRBJ1-4; D is ambiguous. Germline values: CDR1 SGHDT, CDR2 YYEEEE. V dropped 1 base and J dropped 2 bases, with 9 bases sitting between them. There are 15 residues in the CDR3. CDR3 coding DNA: TGTGCCAGCAGCTTGTTAGCAGCCACTAATGAAAAACTGTTTTTT. It translates to CASSLLAATNEKLFF.

V gene TRBV9 combines with J gene TRBJ2-5; the D is unclear. Germline lookup yields CDR1 SGDLS and CDR2 YYNGEE. V lost 3 bases, J lost 9 bases, and 18 bases lay in between. The CDR3 is 14 residues long. The CDR3: CASSAGSAFMAQYF. CDR3 nucleotides: TGTGCCAGCAGCGCCGGGTCTGCTTTCATGGCCCAGTACTTC.

This chain joins TRBV6-5 and TRBJ2-2; tentative D call: TRBD2 (7 bases). CDR3 length equals 14 residues. Germline CDR1 is MNHEY and CDR2 is SVGAGI. V shed 7 bases and J shed 7 bases, with 16 bases lying between them. The CDR3 region has the DNA TGTGCCAGCAACAAGGGGGGGTATGGCGGGGAGCTGTTTTTT. Encoded protein: CASNKGGYGGELFF.

This chain joins TRBV6-1 and TRBJ2-7, with a tentative D call TRBD1 (6 bases). This CDR3 comprises 13 residues. Germline values: CDR1 MNHNS, CDR2 SASEGT. V was clipped by 6 bases and J by 2 bases, with 11 bases between them. CDR3 sequence (DNA): TGTGCCAGCAGCGGGACAACGACCTACGAGCAGTACTTC. Residues: CASSGTTTYEQYF.

This rearrangement joins TRBV6-1 to TRBJ2-5, with D perhaps matching TRBD2 (6 bases). This CDR3 spans 14 amino acids. Trimming removed 6 bases at V and 1 base at J, with 12 bases between. Germline V gives CDR1 MNHNS, CDR2 SASEGT. The CDR3 reads CASSAGTPQETQYF. The CDR3 DNA reads TGTGCCAGCAGCGCGGGAACACCCCAAGAGACCCAGTACTTC.

This chain uses TRBV7-8 with TRBJ2-2; D is undetermined. Germline assignment: CDR1 SGHVS and CDR2 FQNEAQ. The CDR3 totals 14 residues. The germline V and J ends were trimmed by 5 bases and 7 bases, with 14 bases remaining between them. Here the CDR3 reads CASSRSFAFGELFF. CDR3 nucleotides: TGTGCCAGCAGCCGTTCTTTTGCGTTCGGGGAGCTGTTTTTT. Full variable domain (remainder filled in from reference TRBV7-8 and TRBJ2-2): GAGVSQSPRYKVAKRGQDVALRCDPISGHVSLFWYQQALGQGPEFLTYFQNEAQLDKSGLPSDRFFAERPEGSVSTLKIQRTQQEDSAVYLCASSRSFAFGELFFGEGSRLTVL.